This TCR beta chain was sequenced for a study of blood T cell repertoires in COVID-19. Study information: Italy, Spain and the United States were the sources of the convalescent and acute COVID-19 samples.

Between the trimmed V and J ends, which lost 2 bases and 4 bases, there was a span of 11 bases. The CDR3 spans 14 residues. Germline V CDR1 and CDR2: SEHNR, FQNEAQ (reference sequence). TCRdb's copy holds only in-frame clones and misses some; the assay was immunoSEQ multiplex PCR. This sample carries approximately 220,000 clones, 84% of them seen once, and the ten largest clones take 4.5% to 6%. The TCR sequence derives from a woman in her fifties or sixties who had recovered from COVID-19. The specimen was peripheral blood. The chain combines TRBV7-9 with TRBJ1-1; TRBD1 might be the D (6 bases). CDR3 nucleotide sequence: TGTGCCAGCAGCTTATCCAGGGGCCCCACTGAAGCTTTCTTT. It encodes CASSLSRGPTEAFF.